Detailed here is one TCR beta chain. Its antigen is still unknown. Synthesis of TCR cDNA relied on 5'RACE template switching, which attached a universal primer site and UMIs. TCRdb reprocessed the 5' RACE reads via MiXCR and lists one record per CDR3 protein. The table shows about 580,000 distinct CDR3 sequences, with around 16% occurring only once. The sample originates from a study of T cells after yellow fever vaccination. Study context: Preparing low-cell-number fractions relied on SMART-Seq v4 Ultra Low Input. General study results and limits: Subsequent booster samples again held most clones from primary vaccination (96% CD4, over 80% CD8).

Germline CDR1 reads MNHEY; CDR2 reads SVGEGT. V gave up 0 bases and J gave up 8 bases, with 16 bases separating them. This CDR3 contains 15 residues. The receptor was derived from a man aged 18 to 29 who received the YFV17D yellow fever vaccine. This sequence joins TRBV6-2 or TRBV6-3 and TRBJ1-1; D is uncertain. The source was PBMCs, collected less than 6 days after the first yellow fever vaccination. CDR3 amino acids: CASSYSNSFPLEAFF. CDR3 nucleotide sequence: TGTGCCAGCAGTTACTCGAACAGCTTTCCTCTGGAAGCTTTCTTT.